One sample yielded the 30 T cell receptor beta chains listed below, sequenced in a study of OX40 agonist ivuxolimab in advanced cancers. Library creation used the immunoSEQ multiplex PCR assay. The table comes from immuneACCESS by way of TCRdb, which keeps in-frame sequences with V and J called. Part of the clones is missing from these tables; in studies checked, under half for an unresolved V gene and the rest for unknown reasons. In all, the sample holds approximately 77,000 clones, and about 89% of those were seen once. The ten largest clones capture 1.5% to 2% of the sample. This specimen was CD4+ or CD8+ T cells sorted from blood, taken in a trial of the OX40 agonist ivuxolimab. These receptors all come from an adult with an advanced solid tumor such as melanoma, head and neck, liver or kidney cancer.

The V call is TRBV28, the J call TRBJ2-1, with D possibly matching TRBD2 (6 bases). Trimming left V 5 bases short and J 2 bases short, with 19 bases between. This CDR3 is 17 amino acids long. Germline values: CDR1 MDHEN, CDR2 SYDVKM. The CDR3 loop is CASSPSSGRGAYNEQFF. The CDR3 DNA sequence: TGTGCCAGCAGTCCTTCCTCCGGGAGAGGAGCCTACAATGAGCAGTTCTTC.

There are a few counts of this clone. The V call is TRBV7-9, the J call TRBJ2-1; 13 bases match TRBD2. Germline CDR1 reads SEHNR; CDR2 reads FQNEAQ (reference sequence). The CDR3 has 17 amino acids. The V gene end was trimmed by 2 bases and the J gene end by 5 bases; junction bases not matched to a gene: 6. The chain's CDR3 is CASSLMPGLAGNNEQFF. The CDR3 nucleotides are TGTGCCAGCAGCTTAATGCCGGGACTAGCGGGAAACAATGAGCAGTTCTTC.

The rearrangement links TRBV5-1 to TRBJ2-1; TRBD1 or TRBD2 may be the D gene (5 bases each). The CDR3 totals 14 residues. Trimming took 0 bases from V and 1 from J, leaving 5 bases between them. Germline V lookup: CDR1 SGHRS, CDR2 YFSETQ. The CDR3 protein is CASSLGGSYNEQFF. The CDR3 DNA sequence: TGCGCCAGCAGCTTGGGGGGGTCCTACAATGAGCAGTTCTTC.

The sample holds one count of this clone. The chain has TRBV10-3 and TRBJ2-3, with 10 bases that match TRBD1. Looked up from germline, CDR1 is ENHRY and CDR2 is SYGVKD. CDR3 length equals 16 residues. Trimming removed 0 bases from V and 4 bases from J; junction bases left unmatched: 4. The CDR3 spells CAISESPTGGADTQYF. The CDR3 region has the DNA TGTGCCATCAGTGAGTCGCCGACAGGGGGCGCAGATACGCAGTATTTT.

This chain links TRBV5-8 with TRBJ2-3; TRBD2 agrees at 7 bases. CDR1 and CDR2 from the germline V gene are SGHTS and YDEGEE. This CDR3 contains 15 residues. The trim removed 6 bases at V and 1 base at J, leaving 8 bases unmatched. The CDR3 region is CASTLRLAGTDTQYF. Here the CDR3 DNA reads TGTGCCAGCACCCTGCGGCTAGCGGGCACAGATACGCAGTATTTT.

The rearrangement uses TRBV29-1 and TRBJ2-1; 8 nucleotides match TRBD2. The junction had 8 bases not matched to a gene; V was cut back by 6 bases and J by 7 bases. This CDR3 spans 13 amino acids. Per germline, CDR1 SQVTM and CDR2 ANQGSEA. CDR3 region: CSVSGSFRNEQFF. The CDR3 region has the DNA TGCAGCGTGAGCGGGAGTTTTCGGAATGAGCAGTTCTTC.

The chain carries TRBV5-1 and TRBJ2-5, with D unclear. The CDR3 runs 15 residues. Per germline, CDR1 SGHRS and CDR2 YFSETQ. Between the trimmed V and J ends, which lost 0 bases and 5 bases, there was a span of 14 bases. The DNA for the CDR3 is TGCGCCAGCAGCTTGGCCAGTAGGAATGGGGAGACCCAGTACTTC. It yields the protein CASSLASRNGETQYF. The whole variable domain, remainder taken from reference TRBV5-1 and TRBJ2-5, is KAGVTQTPRYLIKTRGQQVTLSCSPISGHRSVSWYQQTPGQGLQFLFEYFSETQRNKGNFPGRFSGRQFSNSRSEMNVSTLELGDSALYLCASSLASRNGETQYFGPGTRLLVL.

The rearrangement links TRBV27 to TRBJ2-1; possibly TRBD2 for D (5 bases). The V and J ends lost 5 bases and 4 bases respectively, with 18 bases between them. The CDR3 sequence is 16 residues long. Germline V gives CDR1 MNHEY, CDR2 SMNVEV (reference sequence). The CDR3, as DNA: TGTGCCAGCAGTGAACCCTCAGTCCCGGGGTACAATGAGCAGTTCTTC. Amino acid sequence: CASSEPSVPGYNEQFF.

The rearrangement uses TRBV15 and TRBJ2-6; unclear D gene. The CDR3 spans 16 residues. The V gene's germline CDR1 is LNHNV and CDR2 YYDKDF (reference sequence). V lost 0 bases to trimming and J lost 2 bases, with 8 bases between them. CDR3 residues: CATSRDQVAGANVLTF. The CDR3 DNA is TGTGCCACCAGCAGAGATCAGGTGGCTGGGGCCAACGTCCTGACTTTC.

This chain joins TRBV7-9 and TRBJ2-5; no firm D call. Germline assignment: CDR1 SEHNR and CDR2 FQNEAQ (reference sequence). CDR3 length: 15 residues. The V end was cut by 1 base, the J end by 5 bases, with 14 bases between. CDR3 nucleotide sequence: TGTGCCAGCAGCTTAGGGGTCTCGATAGGGGAGACCCAGTACTTC. Translating it yields CASSLGVSIGETQYF.

This clone was found once. This chain uses TRBV6-5 with TRBJ1-2, with D unresolved. Trimming shortened V by 8 bases and J by 4 bases, and 11 bases separated the two germline ends. Looked up from germline, CDR1 is MNHEY and CDR2 is SVGAGI. The CDR3 sequence is 12 residues long. The CDR3 sequence is CASGKGGYGYTF. CDR3 nucleotide sequence: TGTGCCAGCGGAAAGGGTGGCTATGGCTACACCTTC.

As to this clone: Other nucleotide sequences from this sample produce the same CDR3. V and J are TRBV5-1 and TRBJ2-5, with a tentative D call TRBD1 (7 bases). V dropped 0 bases and J dropped 4 bases, with 10 bases sitting between them. The CDR3 extends over 14 amino acids. Germline CDR1 SGHRS, CDR2 YFSETQ. CDR3 protein: CASSLGQGGETQYF. The CDR3, as DNA: TGCGCCAGCAGCTTGGGCCAGGGGGGAGAGACCCAGTACTTC.

This clone appeared once. The rearrangement uses TRBV5-4 and TRBJ1-5; D gene ambiguous. In germline, CDR1 is SGHNT, CDR2 YYREEE (reference sequence). The CDR3 is made up of 13 amino acids. The V and J ends lost 0 bases and 5 bases respectively, with 6 bases between them. The CDR3, as DNA: TGTGCCAGCAGCTTGGAAGGGTATCAGCCCCAGCATTTT. It yields the protein CASSLEGYQPQHF.

The chain has TRBV7-9 and TRBJ2-7; D is possibly TRBD2 (5 bases). The CDR3 consists of 15 residues. Trimming removed 5 bases at V and 0 bases at J, with 14 bases between. In germline, CDR1 is SEHNR, CDR2 FQNEAQ (reference sequence). The CDR3 bases are TGTGCCAGCAGCCCGAGGAGGACCGTCTCCTACGAGCAGTACTTC. This encodes CASSPRRTVSYEQYF. The full variable domain, its missing parts supplied by reference TRBV7-9 and TRBJ2-7, is DTGVSQNPRHKITKRGQNVTFRCDPISEHNRLYWYRQTLGQGPEFLTYFQNEAQLEKSRLLSDRFSAERPKGSFSTLEIQRTEQGDSAMYLCASSPRRTVSYEQYFGPGTRLTVT.

V usage is TRBV18 and J usage is TRBJ2-6; D is perhaps TRBD1 (6 bases). The CDR3 length is 18 residues. CDR1 and CDR2 from the germline V gene are KGHSH and LQKENI. Trimming pared 0 bases from V and 0 bases from J, leaving 12 bases between. CDR3 in amino acids: CASSPPGGPISGANVLTF. CDR3 nucleotides: TGTGCCAGCTCACCACCAGGGGGTCCGATCTCTGGGGCCAACGTCCTGACTTTC. Filled out from reference TRBV18 and TRBJ2-6, the complete variable domain reads NAGVMQNPRHLVRRRGQEARLRCSPMKGHSHVYWYRQLPEEGLKFMVYLQKENIIDESGMPKERFSAEFPKEGPSILRIQQVVRGDSAAYFCASSPPGGPISGANVLTFGAGSRLTVL.

V gene TRBV18 combines with J gene TRBJ2-7; D is uncertain. The V end was cut by 0 bases, the J end by 2 bases, with 5 bases between. This CDR3 has 13 amino acids. Germline lookup yields CDR1 KGHSH and CDR2 LQKENI. The CDR3 reads CASSPPQAYEQYF. The CDR3 DNA is TGTGCCAGCTCACCACCGCAAGCCTACGAGCAGTACTTC.

CDR3 in amino acids: CAVQGGVLRETQYF. CDR3 DNA: TGTGCCGTCCAGGGAGGGGTCTTAAGAGAGACCCAGTACTTC. The gene calls are TRBV6-5 and TRBJ2-5; 7 nucleotides agree with TRBD2. CDR1 MNHEY and CDR2 SVGAGI come from the germline V gene. This CDR3 is built from 14 residues. The V segment lost 11 bases and the J segment 4 bases; nucleotides outside the gene matches: 13.

This chain links TRBV11-3 with TRBJ2-1; 7 bases are shared with TRBD2. The CDR3 has 18 residues. Germline V gives CDR1 SGHNT, CDR2 YENEEA. V was pared by 1 base and J by 3 bases, with 12 bases of the junction left unmatched. In DNA form, the CDR3 reads TGTGCCAGCAGCTTAGCTCCGAGTGGCCTAGCGGTCTACAATGAGCAGTTCTTC. Translation: CASSLAPSGLAVYNEQFF. Complete variable domain (other parts from reference TRBV11-3 and TRBJ2-1): EAGVVQSPRYKIIEKKQPVAFWCNPISGHNTLYWYLQNLGQGPELLIRYENEEAVDDSQLPKDRFSAERLKGVDSTLKIQPAELGDSAVYLCASSLAPSGLAVYNEQFFGPGTRLTVL.

This rearrangement joins TRBV18 to TRBJ2-1; D is uncertain. Trimming removed 3 bases from V and 7 bases from J, with 10 bases in between. Germline lookup yields CDR1 KGHSH and CDR2 LQKENI. The CDR3 runs to 13 residues. In nucleotides, the CDR3 is TGTGCCAGCTCACCTTCTCAGCAGAATGAGCAGTTCTTC. It codes for CASSPSQQNEQFF.

The V and J genes are TRBV5-1 and TRBJ2-3; D is perhaps TRBD2 (6 bases). CDR3 length equals 15 residues. Germline CDR1 is SGHRS and CDR2 is YFSETQ. Between the trimmed V and J ends, which lost 4 bases and 3 bases, there was a span of 15 bases. The CDR3, as DNA: TGCGCCAGCAGCCCGGGAGCGGGTGTTACAGATACGCAGTATTTT. It specifies CASSPGAGVTDTQYF.

The chain employs TRBV21-1 and TRBJ1-6; the table assigns TRBD1, which was not confirmed against the DNA. TRBV21-1 is a pseudogene locus. The CDR3 consists of 17 residues. The CDR3 bases are TGTGCCAGCAGCAAAGTCGGGACAGTACAAAATAATTCACCCCTCCACTTT. Translating it yields CASSKVGTVQNNSPLHF.

The sample holds one count of this clone. The CDR3 DNA sequence: TGTGCCAGCAGTGGGGACGGCTACGAGCAGTACTTC. The encoded protein is CASSGDGYEQYF. The chain recombines TRBV6-1 with TRBJ2-7; D assignment may be TRBD1 or TRBD2 (5 bases each). The CDR3 consists of 12 residues. Germline V lookup: CDR1 MNHNS, CDR2 SASEGT. Trimming took 4 bases from V and 3 from J, leaving 7 bases between them.

The CDR3 region has the DNA TGTGCCAGCAGTCAAAGAGCTGTTTTGGGCCCAGATACGCAGTATTTT. This sequence encodes CASSQRAVLGPDTQYF. The chain joins TRBV11-2 to TRBJ2-3; D remains ambiguous. This CDR3 is built from 16 residues. The ends were cut back, 6 bases at V and 4 bases at J, with 20 bases in the middle. Germline loops: CDR1 SGHAT, CDR2 FQNNGV.

In its sample, this clone was seen a few times. The rearrangement joins TRBV5-1 to TRBJ2-2, with TRBD2 matching 8 bases. Germline lookup yields CDR1 SGHRS and CDR2 YFSETQ. The CDR3 is made up of 16 amino acids. V lost 6 bases and J lost 0; bases outside the gene matches: 7. This CDR3 reads CASKQLAASNTGELFF. The CDR3, as DNA: TGCGCCAGCAAACAACTAGCGGCTTCGAACACCGGGGAGCTGTTTTTT.

The chain uses TRBV6-5 and TRBJ1-5, with TRBD1 as a possible D gene (5 bases). With 2 bases removed from V and 3 bases from J, the gap between germline ends came to 11 bases. The CDR3 totals 15 residues. The germline CDR1 and CDR2 sequences are MNHEY and SVGAGI. The CDR3 coding sequence is TGTGCCAGCAGTTACGACGGGACGTCCAATCAGCCCCAGCATTTT. Translating gives CASSYDGTSNQPQHF.

The rearrangement links TRBV2 to TRBJ1-1; 9 nucleotides align to TRBD1. CDR1 SNHLY and CDR2 FYNNEI come from the germline V gene. The V and J ends lost 7 bases and 2 bases, in that order; junction bases with no gene match: 5. CDR3 size: 14 residues. The CDR3 reads CASTGQGLNTEAFF. The CDR3 DNA sequence: TGTGCCAGCACAGGACAGGGGTTAAACACTGAAGCTTTCTTT.

The chain is built from TRBV7-6 and TRBJ2-5, with D possibly being TRBD2 (6 bases). The CDR3 is 15 residues long. Germline V gene data show CDR1 as SGHVS and CDR2 as FNYEAQ. Trimming pared 1 base from V and 4 bases from J, leaving 13 bases between. CDR3 coding DNA: TGTGCCAGCAGCTTAGGGGGCGGGGCAGGAGAGACCCAGTACTTC. Protein sequence: CASSLGGGAGETQYF.

The J gene is TRBJ2-5, the V gene TRBV5-6; D is possibly TRBD1 or TRBD2 (5 bases each). The DNA end lines up better with TRBJ2-7; the J call may be wrong. Germline lookup yields CDR1 SGHDT and CDR2 YYEEEE. The CDR3 is 15 amino acids. CDR3 nucleotide sequence: TGTGCCAGCAGCTTCGTCGGGACGTCGTCCTACGAGCAGTACTTC. This translates into CASSFVGTSSYEQYF.

This rearrangement joins TRBV5-1 to TRBJ2-1, with D perhaps matching TRBD2 (6 bases). The length of the CDR3 is 14 residues. The V and J ends lost 7 bases and 3 bases respectively, with 14 bases between them. Per the germline V gene, CDR1 is SGHRS and CDR2 is YFSETQ. CDR3 residues: CASAPGTDYNEQFF. The CDR3 DNA reads TGCGCCAGCGCCCCCGGGACTGACTACAATGAGCAGTTCTTC.

The rearrangement links TRBV30 to TRBJ1-3, with no clear D. The V end lost 0 bases, the J end lost 4 bases, and 10 bases lay between the germline ends. The CDR3 spans 14 residues. From germline, CDR1 is GTSNPN and CDR2 SVGIG (reference sequence). CDR3 protein: CAWSVDLSGNTIYF. CDR3 bases: TGTGCCTGGAGTGTAGATTTGTCGGGAAACACCATATATTTT.